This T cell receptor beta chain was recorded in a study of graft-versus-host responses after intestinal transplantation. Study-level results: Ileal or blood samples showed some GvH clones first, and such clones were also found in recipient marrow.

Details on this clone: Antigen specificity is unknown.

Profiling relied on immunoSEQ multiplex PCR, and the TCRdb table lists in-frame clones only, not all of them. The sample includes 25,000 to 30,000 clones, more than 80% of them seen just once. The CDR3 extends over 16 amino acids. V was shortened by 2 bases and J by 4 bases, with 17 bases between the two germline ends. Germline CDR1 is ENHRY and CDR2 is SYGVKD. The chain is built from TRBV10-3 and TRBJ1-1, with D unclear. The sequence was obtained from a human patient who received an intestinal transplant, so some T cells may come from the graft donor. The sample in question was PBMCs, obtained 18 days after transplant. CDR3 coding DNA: TGTGCCATCAGTGAGCCGCGTTCGGATGCGACCACTGAAGCTTTCTTT. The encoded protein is CAISEPRSDATTEAFF.